The clone carrying this T cell receptor (beta chain) occurred a few times. This record comes from a study of human T cells and chemical hapten exposure. Study background: TCR yields differed between samples (mainly from small differences in pooled library volume).

Time point indicated: patch test 2, 6 weeks after DPC sensitization. Specified treatment: therapeutic diphenylcyclopropenone sensitization with weekly scalp DPC. Donation of samples came from alopecia patients who were 18 to 70 years old and suitable for DPC. In TCRdb, the RACE reads were re-called with MiXCR into one record per CDR3 protein. The table has tens of thousands of distinct CDR3 sequences, approximately 9% seen once. CDR3 size: 13 residues. The J segment lost 8 bases and the V segment lost 6 bases, leaving 7 bases of the junction unmatched. Sample: whole blood, taken in connection with sensitization to the hapten diphenylcyclopropenone (DPC). The V gene is TRBV12-3 or TRBV12-4, the J gene TRBJ1-2, with 9 bases that match TRBD1. This TCR came from a man aged 25 to 45 with alopecia areata. Some clones in this sample may be carry-over from other donors' samples. CDR3 bases: TGTGCCAGCAGGGTGACAGGGGGTGAAGGCTACACCTTC. As protein: CASRVTGGEGYTF.